The clone carrying this T cell receptor beta chain was found many times. No antigen is known for it. These data come from a study of T cell repertoires in cytomegalovirus infection. Findings and caveats of the study: HLA-C-restricted CMV-specific TCR beta clonotypes prevailed in the ex vivo response.

The CDR3 loop spans 13 amino acids. The V gene lost 5 bases and the J gene lost 3 bases, with 10 bases spanning the gap. TCRdb re-derived calls from the reads in MiXCR, one entry per CDR3 protein. This table holds about 250,000 distinct CDR3 sequences, about 18% found once. The sequencing sample was made of CD8+ T cells from PBMCs. The chain uses TRBV12-3 or TRBV12-4 and TRBJ1-2; possible D gene TRBD1, 6 bases. The sequence was collected from a human donor in good health (CMV status not recorded). Some clones in this sample may be carry-over from other donors' samples. CDR3 nucleotide sequence: TGTGCCAGCAGTACAGGGACATACTATGGCTACACCTTC. It yields the protein CASSTGTYYGYTF.